The T cell receptor beta chain described here comes from a study of Ad26.COV2.S vaccination and SARS-CoV-2 variants. Assay: immunoSEQ multiplex PCR; the TCRdb copy retains only in-frame clones and omits some. The data show about 380,000 clones, with 83% seen just once and approximately 7% held by the top ten. Regarding treatment: about 20 received Ad26.COV2.S at low or high dose, single or two shots; five or six received placebo; per-sample allocation not given. The samples were gathered on day 63 after the first injection of vaccine or placebo. The CDR3 length is 13 residues. The V gene's germline CDR1 is SQVTM and CDR2 ANQGSEA. Trimming took off 6 bases at V and 4 bases at J, with 15 bases between the two ends.

The material was peripheral blood, obtained in a trial of Ad26.COV2.S vaccine versus placebo. This receptor was taken from a person between 18 and 65 years old who received the Ad26.COV2.S COVID-19 vaccine or a placebo. The genes are TRBV29-1 and TRBJ1-2; tentative D call: TRBD1 (5 bases). The CDR3 nucleotides are TGCAGCGTGGTGGGGCGACCGGGCTATGGCTACACCTTC. It specifies CSVVGRPGYGYTF.